A single sample is the source of the 10 T cell receptor beta chains below, sequenced in a study of neurological immune-mediated disorders (dated by TCRdb to the late 2010s). The library came from 5' RACE. Sequencing was performed on an Illumina HiSeq 2500. Starting from the raw public reads, TCRdb applied fastp trimming at Q25, assembled clones with MiXCR and retained in-frame beta chains. One record per CDR3 amino acid sequence lists the most common genes and DNA. For this sample there are tens of thousands of distinct CDR3 sequences; 7.2% appear just once. The ten largest clones take up just over 5.5% of the sample. Specimen: CD4+ T cells from blood. Every receptor here comes from a man aged 50-60 years in good health.

The sample holds many counts of this clonotype. The chain employs TRBV7-2 and TRBJ1-1; maybe TRBD1 (6 bases). The V gene lost 5 bases and the J gene lost 6 bases, with 16 bases spanning the gap. Germline loops: CDR1 SGHTA, CDR2 FQGNSA. This CDR3 contains 14 residues. The CDR3 here is CASSIWAGGPEAFF. CDR3 DNA: TGTGCCAGCAGCATTTGGGCCGGGGGCCCTGAAGCTTTCTTT.

This clonotype was seen a handful of times. CDR3 sequence: CASSGRAEFTGELFF. Here the CDR3 DNA reads TGTGCCAGCAGCGGCCGGGCCGAATTCACCGGGGAGCTGTTTTTT. The gene calls are TRBV7-9 and TRBJ2-2; the D is unclear. CDR1 is SEHNR, CDR2 FQNEAQ, per germline (reference sequence). The germline V and J ends were trimmed by 5 bases and 4 bases, with 14 bases remaining between them. The CDR3 consists of 15 residues.

This clonotype was seen repeatedly, ten times or more. The gene calls are TRBV20-1 and TRBJ2-5; D perhaps matches TRBD2 (6 bases). Germline values: CDR1 DFQATT, CDR2 SNEGSKA (reference sequence). The V end lost 3 bases, the J end lost 4 bases, and 18 bases lay between the germline ends. This CDR3 contains 15 residues. The CDR3 DNA sequence: TGCAGTGCTAGTTCGGGAGTAAGGCTGGGAGAGACCCAGTACTTC. Translation: CSASSGVRLGETQYF.

This clonotype was seen at least ten times. This chain joins TRBV20-1 and TRBJ2-1, with TRBD2 matching 8 bases. J was trimmed by 9 bases and V by 0 bases; bases with no gene match: 19. The germline V gene has CDR1 DFQATT and CDR2 SNEGSKA (reference sequence). The CDR3 is made up of 18 amino acids. The CDR3 loop reads CSARDSASGWAGVFEQFF. In DNA form, the CDR3 reads TGCAGTGCTAGAGATTCGGCTAGCGGGTGGGCTGGGGTTTTTGAGCAGTTCTTC.

Ten or more counts support this clonotype. The V gene is TRBV29-1, the J gene TRBJ2-7; TRBD2 agrees at 9 bases. The V segment lost 1 base and the J segment 2 bases; nucleotides outside the gene matches: 3. Germline V CDR1 and CDR2: SQVTM, ANQGSEA. This CDR3 comprises 14 residues. CDR3 in amino acids: CSVEVASGAYEQYF. CDR3 in DNA: TGCAGCGTTGAAGTGGCTAGCGGGGCCTACGAGCAGTACTTC.

The chain recombines TRBV29-1 with TRBJ2-1; TRBD1 might be the D (6 bases). CDR1 is SQVTM, CDR2 ANQGSEA, per germline. The CDR3 has 13 residues. V was shortened by 4 bases and J by 4 bases, with 11 bases between the two germline ends. The CDR3 DNA reads as TGCAGCGTTGTAGGACAGATGTACAATGAGCAGTTCTTC. Its translation: CSVVGQMYNEQFF.

This clonotype has ten or more counts. The chain links TRBV5-6 to TRBJ1-2; TRBD1 matches at 8 bases. The V and J ends lost 4 bases and 4 bases, in that order; junction bases with no gene match: 3. The V gene's germline CDR1 is SGHDT and CDR2 YYEEEE. CDR3 length: 13 amino acids. This CDR3 reads CASSDRGRYGYTF. CDR3 DNA sequence: TGTGCCAGCAGCGACAGGGGACGCTATGGCTACACCTTC. The complete variable domain, with remaining parts taken from reference TRBV5-6 and TRBJ1-2, reads DAGVTQSPTHLIKTRGQQVTLRCSPKSGHDTVSWYQQALGQGPQFIFQYYEEEERQRGNFPDRFSGHQFPNYSSELNVNALLLGDSALYLCASSDRGRYGYTFGSGTRLTVV.

This clonotype was observed many times. The chain is built from TRBV7-2 and TRBJ2-3, with 7 bases aligning to TRBD2. J lost 4 bases, V lost 1 base, and 11 bases had no gene match. The CDR3 contains 17 residues. The germline CDR1 and CDR2 sequences are SGHTA and FQGNSA. DNA of the CDR3: TGTGCCAGCAGCTTAGATTATGCTAGCGGTACACCAGATACGCAGTATTTT. It specifies CASSLDYASGTPDTQYF.

This clonotype was seen repeatedly, ten times or more. This rearrangement joins TRBV5-1 to TRBJ2-7; 8 positions match TRBD1. This CDR3 spans 16 amino acids. The ends lost 0 bases at V and 4 bases at J; junction bases unmatched: 9. CDR1 is SGHRS and CDR2 is YFSETQ in the germline V gene. Here the CDR3 reads CASSLESAGGGYEQYF. The CDR3 DNA is TGCGCCAGCAGCTTGGAGTCGGCAGGGGGCGGTTACGAGCAGTACTTC.

Only a few counts were recorded for this clonotype. V usage is TRBV9 and J usage is TRBJ2-6; 8 positions agree with TRBD2. CDR3 length equals 16 residues. After removal of 4 bases from V and 4 bases from J, the junction contained 7 bases not matched to a gene. CDR1 and CDR2 from the germline V gene are SGDLS and YYNGEE. The CDR3 loop is CASSLRLARGANVLTF. The DNA of the CDR3 is TGTGCCAGCAGCCTCAGACTAGCGCGAGGGGCCAACGTCCTGACTTTC. The full variable domain, with the rest looked up from reference TRBV9 and TRBJ2-6, is DSGVTQTPKHLITATGQRVTLRCSPRSGDLSVYWYQQSLDQGLQFLIQYYNGEERAKGNILERFSAQQFPDLHSELNLSSLELGDSALYFCASSLRLARGANVLTFGAGSRLTVL.